A selection of T cell receptor beta chains follows, all from one sample in a study of T cells in Graves' hyperthyroidism and ophthalmopathy. One entry per CDR3 protein, called by TCRdb with MiXCR from the multiplex PCR reads. The sample consists of some 300,000 distinct CDR3 sequences, approximately 12% of them appearing once. Source material: blood. These receptors were obtained from a woman in her 30s with Graves' hyperthyroidism that later progressed to Graves' ophthalmopathy. The CDR3 runs from the conserved cysteine through the conserved F or W. The D gene is left open where the match is weak. A clone size is listed for some rows: how often the clone was seen (once, few, many), or a class if it is expanded.

V	size	J	D	CDR3	DNA
TRBV18	many	TRBJ2-1	TRBD2	CASSPTSGSNEQFF	TGTGCCAGCTCACCAACTAGCGGGAGCAATGAGCAGTTCTTC
TRBV24-1	.	TRBJ1-2	.	CATSDTGELYGYTF	TGTGCCACCAGTGACACAGGTGAGCTCTATGGCTACACCTTC
TRBV27	many	TRBJ1-4	TRBD1	CASSLTGAAREKLFF	TGTGCCAGCAGTTTAACAGGGGCGGCGAGAGAAAAACTGTTTTTT
TRBV7-2	many	TRBJ2-1	.	CASSSRARGRNEQFF	TGTGCCAGCAGCTCGAGGGCTAGAGGGCGCAATGAGCAGTTCTTC
TRBV2	many	TRBJ1-2	.	CARGKGRYGYTF	TGTGCCAGGGGCAAAGGGCGGTATGGCTACACCTTC
TRBV6-2/TRBV6-3	many	TRBJ2-2	TRBD1	CASSYSVTRGQGANTGELFF	TGTGCCAGCAGTTACTCGGTCACAAGGGGACAGGGTGCGAACACCGGGGAGCTGTTTTTT
TRBV29-1	many	TRBJ2-3	TRBD1	CSVEDDRVTDTQYF	TGCAGCGTTGAAGATGACAGGGTGACAGATACGCAGTATTTT
TRBV6-1	many	TRBJ1-1	.	CASSGQAPGSTEAFF	TGTGCCAGCAGTGGGCAGGCCCCGGGGAGTACTGAAGCTTTCTTT
TRBV4-3	.	TRBJ2-7	.	CASSQDLGGPYEQYF	TGCGCCAGCAGCCAAGATCTGGGCGGGCCCTACGAGCAGTACTTC
TRBV7-9	many	TRBJ2-1	.	CASSPGDNEQFF	TGTGCCAGCAGCCCGGGGGACAATGAGCAGTTCTTC
TRBV4-1	many	TRBJ1-5	TRBD1	CASSQEDRGGNQPQHF	TGCGCCAGCAGCCAAGAGGACAGGGGGGGCAATCAGCCCCAGCATTTT
TRBV6-5	.	TRBJ1-3	.	CASSYTSGGENTIYF	TGTGCCAGCAGTTACACATCGGGGGGTGAAAACACCATATATTTT
TRBV7-2	many	TRBJ2-1	TRBD2	CASRHLAGGYGEQFF	TGTGCCAGCAGACATCTAGCGGGGGGGTACGGTGAGCAGTTCTTC
TRBV2	many	TRBJ1-2	.	CASLLQASYGYTF	TGTGCCAGCTTATTACAGGCCTCCTATGGCTACACCTTC
TRBV13	many	TRBJ1-2	.	CASSKKRTDYGYTF	TGTGCCAGCAGCAAAAAAAGGACGGACTATGGCTACACCTTC
TRBV28	.	TRBJ2-3	.	CASTNWGRKVDTQYF	TGTGCCAGCACCAATTGGGGGCGCAAGGTGGATACGCAGTATTTT
TRBV7-8	many	TRBJ1-2	TRBD1	CASSLEARDRSYGYTF	TGTGCCAGCAGCTTAGAGGCCCGGGACAGGAGCTATGGCTACACCTTC
TRBV6-1	few	TRBJ1-6	.	CASGNGPRSSPLHF	TGTGCCAGCGGAAACGGACCCAGGAGTTCACCCCTCCACTTT
TRBV6-1	many	TRBJ2-1	.	CASGSSGPYNEQFF	TGTGCCAGCGGGTCAAGCGGTCCCTACAATGAGCAGTTCTTC
TRBV6-1	.	TRBJ2-3	.	CASGPSMGATDTQYF	TGTGCCAGCGGACCGAGCATGGGGGCGACAGATACGCAGTATTTT
TRBV6-1	few	TRBJ2-3	.	CATGRPGTDTQYF	TGTGCCACCGGTAGACCGGGGACAGATACGCAGTATTTT
TRBV19	.	TRBJ2-3	TRBD1	CARRDSLTDTQYF	TGTGCCAGACGGGACAGTCTAACAGATACGCAGTATTTT
TRBV20-1	many	TRBJ2-1	TRBD2	CSARLAGRNEQFF	TGCAGTGCTAGACTAGCGGGGAGGAATGAGCAGTTCTTC
TRBV10-3	many	TRBJ1-5	.	CAISESGQRGNQPQHF	TGTGCCATCAGTGAGTCCGGGCAGCGGGGCAATCAGCCCCAGCATTTT
TRBV4-1	.	TRBJ1-1	TRBD1	CASSQEGLGQGNTEAFF	TGCGCCAGCAGCCAAGAAGGCTTGGGACAGGGAAACACTGAAGCTTTCTTT